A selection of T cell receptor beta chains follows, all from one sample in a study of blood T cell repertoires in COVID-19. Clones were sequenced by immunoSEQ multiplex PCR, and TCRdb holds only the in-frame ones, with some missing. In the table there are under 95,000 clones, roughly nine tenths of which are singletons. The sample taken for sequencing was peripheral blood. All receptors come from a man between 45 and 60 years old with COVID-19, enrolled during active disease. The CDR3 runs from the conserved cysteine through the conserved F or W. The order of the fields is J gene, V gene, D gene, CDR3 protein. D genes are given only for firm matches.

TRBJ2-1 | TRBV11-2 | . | CASSLGANEQFF
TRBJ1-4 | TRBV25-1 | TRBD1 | CASRPGQTNEKLFF
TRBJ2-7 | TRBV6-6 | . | CASSLGGPGEQYF
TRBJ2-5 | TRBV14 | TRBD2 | CASSQLGLAGVETQYF
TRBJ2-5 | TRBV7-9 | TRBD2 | CASSRGLAGGGETQYF
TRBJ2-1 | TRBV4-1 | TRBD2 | CASSVRLAGRESNEQFF
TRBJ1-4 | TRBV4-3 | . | CASSQDFGRGLGLTNEKLFF
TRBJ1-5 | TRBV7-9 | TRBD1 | CASSLGGQGENQPQHF
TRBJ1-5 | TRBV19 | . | CASSAGVSNQPQHF
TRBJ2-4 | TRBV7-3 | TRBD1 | CASSAGQGNIQYF
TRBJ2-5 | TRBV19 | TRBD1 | CASSIRGQGKSVLAETQYF
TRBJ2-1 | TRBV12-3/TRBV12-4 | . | CASSSITNEQFF
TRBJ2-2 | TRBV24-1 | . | CATSDLSVVNTGELFF
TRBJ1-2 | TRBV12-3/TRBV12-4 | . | CASSLAQGKGYTF
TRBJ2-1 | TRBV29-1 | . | CSVGEDREQFF
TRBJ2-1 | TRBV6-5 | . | CASSYSQRRTYNEQFF
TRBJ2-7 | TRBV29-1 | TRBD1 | CSVGRTGNSYEQYF
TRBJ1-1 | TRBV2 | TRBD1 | CASSEGTGMNTEAFF
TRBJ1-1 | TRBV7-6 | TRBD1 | CASSLGQGVSTEAFF
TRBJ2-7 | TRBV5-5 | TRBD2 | CASKVTGGPGEQYF
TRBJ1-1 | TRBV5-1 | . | CASSLGADREAFF
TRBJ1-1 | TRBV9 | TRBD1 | CASSVASGGTEAFF
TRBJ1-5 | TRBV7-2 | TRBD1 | CASSLRGQGNQPQHF
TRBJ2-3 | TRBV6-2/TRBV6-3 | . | CASSYSIPQAPGTDTQYF
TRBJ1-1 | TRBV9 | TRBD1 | CASSVRTGENTEAFF
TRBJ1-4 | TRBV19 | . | CASSVATGTNEKLFF
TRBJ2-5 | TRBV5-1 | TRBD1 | CASSLDGRGLETQYF
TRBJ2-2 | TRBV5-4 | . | CASSFRESPGELFF